This TCR beta chain was documented in a study of T cell responses to AZD1222 COVID-19 vaccine. Only in-frame clones appear in the TCRdb table, and some are missing; sequencing was by immunoSEQ multiplex PCR. The sample lists some 90,000 clones; 85% to 90% were seen once. The length of the CDR3 is 15 residues. CDR1 SQVTM and CDR2 ANQGSEA come from the germline V gene. With 4 bases clipped from V and 0 bases from J, the junction kept 5 bases outside the gene matches. Worth noting for this clone: No antigen is known for it.

Whole-study findings and limits: Across the whole spike, CD4 TCRs peaked at regions 160-218 and 743-854.

This sequence originates from an adult who received the AZD1222 COVID-19 vaccine. Here the sequenced sample was peripheral blood, taken 28 days after the second AZD1222 dose. The J gene is TRBJ1-3, the V gene TRBV29-1, with 8 bases matching TRBD1. CDR3 sequence reads: CSVVLDRASGNTIYF. The CDR3 DNA sequence: TGCAGCGTTGTTCTGGACAGGGCCTCTGGAAACACCATATATTTT.